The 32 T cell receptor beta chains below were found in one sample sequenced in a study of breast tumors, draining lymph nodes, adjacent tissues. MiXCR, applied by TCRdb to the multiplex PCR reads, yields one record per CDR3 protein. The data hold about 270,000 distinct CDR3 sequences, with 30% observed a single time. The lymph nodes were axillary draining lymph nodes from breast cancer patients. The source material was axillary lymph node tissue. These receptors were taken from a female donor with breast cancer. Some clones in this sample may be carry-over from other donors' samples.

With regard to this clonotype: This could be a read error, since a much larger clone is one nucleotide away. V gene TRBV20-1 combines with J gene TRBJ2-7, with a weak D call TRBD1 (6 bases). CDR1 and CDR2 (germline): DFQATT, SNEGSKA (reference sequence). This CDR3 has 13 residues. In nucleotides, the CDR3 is TGCGGTGCTGCCCAGGGGATCCCCTACGAGCAGTACTTC. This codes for CGAAQGIPYEQYF.

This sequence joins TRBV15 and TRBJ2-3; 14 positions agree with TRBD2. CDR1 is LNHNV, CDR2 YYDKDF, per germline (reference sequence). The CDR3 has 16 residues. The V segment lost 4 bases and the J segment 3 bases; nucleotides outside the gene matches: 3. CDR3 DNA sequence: TGTGCCACCAGCACCGGGACTAGCGGGAGTACAGATACGCAGTATTTT. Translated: CATSTGTSGSTDTQYF.

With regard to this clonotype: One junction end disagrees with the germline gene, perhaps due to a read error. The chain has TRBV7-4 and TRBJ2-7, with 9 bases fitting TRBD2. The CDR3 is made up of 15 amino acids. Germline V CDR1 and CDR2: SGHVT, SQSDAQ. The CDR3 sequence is CASSLRLAGPCEQHF. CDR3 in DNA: TGTGCCAGCAGCTTAAGGCTAGCGGGGCCGTGCGAGCAGCACTTC.

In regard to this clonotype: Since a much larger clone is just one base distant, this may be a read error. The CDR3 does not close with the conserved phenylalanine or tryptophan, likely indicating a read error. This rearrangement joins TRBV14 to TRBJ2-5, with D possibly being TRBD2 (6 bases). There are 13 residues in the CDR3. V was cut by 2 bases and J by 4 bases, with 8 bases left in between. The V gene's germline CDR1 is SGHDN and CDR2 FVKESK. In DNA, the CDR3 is TGTGCCAGCAGCCAAAGGAGGGCAGAGACCCAGTACTCC. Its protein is CASSQRRAETQYS.

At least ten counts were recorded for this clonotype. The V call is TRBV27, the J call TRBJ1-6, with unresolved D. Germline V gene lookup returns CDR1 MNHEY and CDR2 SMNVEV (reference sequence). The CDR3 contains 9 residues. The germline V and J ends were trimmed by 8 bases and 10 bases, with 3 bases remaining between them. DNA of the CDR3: TGTGCCAGCGGATCACCCCTCCACTTT. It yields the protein CASGSPLHF.

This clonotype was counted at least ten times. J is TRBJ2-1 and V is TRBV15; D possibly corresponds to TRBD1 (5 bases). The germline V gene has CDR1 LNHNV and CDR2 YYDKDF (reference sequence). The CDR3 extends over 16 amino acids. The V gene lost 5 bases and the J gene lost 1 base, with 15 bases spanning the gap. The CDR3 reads CATSGPQAMSYNEQFF. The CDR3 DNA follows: TGTGCCACCAGCGGACCACAGGCTATGTCCTACAATGAGCAGTTCTTC.

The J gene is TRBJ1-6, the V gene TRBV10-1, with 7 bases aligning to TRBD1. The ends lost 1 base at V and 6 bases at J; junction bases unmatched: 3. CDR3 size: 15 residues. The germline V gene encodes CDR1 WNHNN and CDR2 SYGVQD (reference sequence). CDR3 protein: CASSELRGPNSPLHF. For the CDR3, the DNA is TGCGCCAGCAGTGAGTTAAGGGGGCCTAATTCACCCCTCCACTTT.

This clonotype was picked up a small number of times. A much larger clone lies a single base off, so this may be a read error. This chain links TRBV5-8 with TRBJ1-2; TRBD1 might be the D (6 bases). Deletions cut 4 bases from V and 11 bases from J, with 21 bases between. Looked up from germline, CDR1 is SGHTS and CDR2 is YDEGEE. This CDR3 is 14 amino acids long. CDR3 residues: CASSARQARATYTF. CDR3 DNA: TGTGCCAGCAGCGCAAGACAGGCAAGGGCGACATACACCTTC.

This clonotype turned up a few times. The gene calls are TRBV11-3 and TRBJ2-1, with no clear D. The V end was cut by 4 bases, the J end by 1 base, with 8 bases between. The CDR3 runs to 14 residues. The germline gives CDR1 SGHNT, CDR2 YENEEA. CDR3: CASSSETSYNEQFF. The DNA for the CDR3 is TGTGCCAGCAGCTCTGAAACTTCCTACAATGAGCAGTTCTTC.

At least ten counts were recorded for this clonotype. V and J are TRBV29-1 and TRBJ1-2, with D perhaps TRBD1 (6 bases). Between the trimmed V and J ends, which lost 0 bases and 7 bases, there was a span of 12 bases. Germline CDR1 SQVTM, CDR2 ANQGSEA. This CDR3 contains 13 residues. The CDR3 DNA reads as TGCAGCGTTGAAGATCGGGGGGGCCTTGGCTACACCTTC. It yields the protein CSVEDRGGLGYTF.

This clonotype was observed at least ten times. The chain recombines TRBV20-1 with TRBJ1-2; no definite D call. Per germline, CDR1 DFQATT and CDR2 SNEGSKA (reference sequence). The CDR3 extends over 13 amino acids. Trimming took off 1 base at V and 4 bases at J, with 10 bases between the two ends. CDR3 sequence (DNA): TGCAGTGCTAGAGCCGGGTCCATCTATGGCTACACCTTC. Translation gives CSARAGSIYGYTF.

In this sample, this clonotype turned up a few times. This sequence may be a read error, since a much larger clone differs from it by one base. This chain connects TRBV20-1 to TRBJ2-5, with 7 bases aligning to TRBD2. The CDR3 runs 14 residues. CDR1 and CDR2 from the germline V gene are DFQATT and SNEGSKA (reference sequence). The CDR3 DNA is TGCAGTGCCTGTAGCGGGCCAGCCCAAGCGACCCAGTACTTC. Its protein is CSACSGPAQATQYF.

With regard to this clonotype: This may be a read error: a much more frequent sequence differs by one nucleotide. The chain's CDR3 is CASTTPLINEQFF. The CDR3 region has the DNA TGTGCTAGTACCACCCCCCTAATAAATGAGCAGTTCTTC. The chain couples TRBV12-5 to TRBJ2-1, with D uncertain. CDR1 and CDR2 (germline): LGHNT, FRNRAP. V was pared by 8 bases and J by 7 bases, with 15 bases between. This CDR3 is 13 amino acids long. The whole variable domain, filled in from reference TRBV12-5 and TRBJ2-1, reads DARVTQTPRHKVTEMGQEVTMRCQPILGHNTVFWYRQTMMQGLELLAYFRNRAPLDDSGMPKDRFSAEMPDATLATLKIQPSEPRDSAVYFCASTTPLINEQFFGPGTRLTVL.

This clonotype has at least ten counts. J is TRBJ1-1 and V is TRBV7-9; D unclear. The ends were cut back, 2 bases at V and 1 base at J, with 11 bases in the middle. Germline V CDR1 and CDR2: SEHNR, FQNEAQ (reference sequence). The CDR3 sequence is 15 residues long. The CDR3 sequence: CASSLYDWTNTEAFF. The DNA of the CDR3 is TGTGCCAGCAGCTTATATGACTGGACGAACACTGAAGCTTTCTTT.

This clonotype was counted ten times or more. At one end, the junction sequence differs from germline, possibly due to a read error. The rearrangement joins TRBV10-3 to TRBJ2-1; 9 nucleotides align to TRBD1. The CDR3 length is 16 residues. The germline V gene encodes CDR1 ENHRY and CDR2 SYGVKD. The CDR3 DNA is TGTGCCATCAGTGAGAGCCGGGACAGGGAATACAATGAGCAGTTCTTT. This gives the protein CAISESRDREYNEQFF.

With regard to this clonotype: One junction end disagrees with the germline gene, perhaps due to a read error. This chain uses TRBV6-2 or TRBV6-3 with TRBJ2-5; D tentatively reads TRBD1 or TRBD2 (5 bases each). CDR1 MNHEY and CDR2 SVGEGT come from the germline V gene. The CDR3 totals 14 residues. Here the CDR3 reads CASSWTPEIGTRYF. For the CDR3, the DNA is TGTGCCAGCTCATGGACCCCCGAGATAGGGACCCGGTACTTC.

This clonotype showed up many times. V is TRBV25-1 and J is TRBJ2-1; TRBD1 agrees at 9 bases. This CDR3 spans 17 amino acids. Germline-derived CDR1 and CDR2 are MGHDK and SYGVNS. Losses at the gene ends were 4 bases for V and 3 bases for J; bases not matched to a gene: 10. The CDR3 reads CASSGNSGTGIYNEQFF. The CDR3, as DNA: TGTGCCAGCAGTGGAAATTCCGGGACAGGGATCTACAATGAGCAGTTCTTC.

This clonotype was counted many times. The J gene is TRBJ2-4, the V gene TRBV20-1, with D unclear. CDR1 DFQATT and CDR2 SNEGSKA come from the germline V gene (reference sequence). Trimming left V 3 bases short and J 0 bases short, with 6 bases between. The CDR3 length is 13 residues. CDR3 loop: CSARPEAKNIQYF. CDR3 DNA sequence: TGCAGTGCTAGGCCTGAAGCCAAAAACATTCAGTACTTC.

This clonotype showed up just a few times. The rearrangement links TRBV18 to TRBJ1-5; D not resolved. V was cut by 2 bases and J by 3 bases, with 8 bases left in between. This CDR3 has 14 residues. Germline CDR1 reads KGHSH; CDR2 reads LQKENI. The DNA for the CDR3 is TGTGCCAGCTCACCATCGAGATTCAATCAGCCCCAGCATTTT. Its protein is CASSPSRFNQPQHF.

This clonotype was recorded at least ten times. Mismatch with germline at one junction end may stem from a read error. The CDR3 region is CASSPSPAGELFF. As DNA, the CDR3 is TGTGCTAGCAGCCCCTCCCCGGCCGGGGAGCTGTTTTTT. The chain joins TRBV7-7 to TRBJ2-2, with unresolved D. This CDR3 region has 13 residues. The germline gives CDR1 SSHAT, CDR2 FNYEAQ (reference sequence).

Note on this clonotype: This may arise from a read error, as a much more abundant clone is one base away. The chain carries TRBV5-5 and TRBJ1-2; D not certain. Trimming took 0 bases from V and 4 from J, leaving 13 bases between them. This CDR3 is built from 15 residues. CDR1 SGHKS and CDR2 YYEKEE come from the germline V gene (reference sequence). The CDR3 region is CASSLVGASGYGYTF. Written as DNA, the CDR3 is TGTGCCAGCAGCTTGGTGGGAGCTTCGGGCTATGGCTACACCTTC.

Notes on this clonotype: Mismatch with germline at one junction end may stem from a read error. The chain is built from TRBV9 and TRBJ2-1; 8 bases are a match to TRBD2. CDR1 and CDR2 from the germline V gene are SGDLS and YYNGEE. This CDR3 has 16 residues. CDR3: CAGRPTSGPSVDEQFF. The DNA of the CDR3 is TGTGCCGGCAGACCTACTAGCGGCCCGAGTGTCGATGAGCAGTTCTTC.

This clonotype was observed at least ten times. CDR3 sequence: CASSGGGAGNTIYF. The DNA of the CDR3 is TGCGCCAGCAGTGGAGGAGGGGCGGGAAACACCATATATTTT. The chain couples TRBV10-2 to TRBJ1-3; a weak D match, TRBD1 (5 bases). The germline V and J ends were trimmed by 4 bases and 4 bases, with 11 bases remaining between them. This CDR3 is built from 14 residues. Germline CDR1 WSHSY, CDR2 SAAADI.

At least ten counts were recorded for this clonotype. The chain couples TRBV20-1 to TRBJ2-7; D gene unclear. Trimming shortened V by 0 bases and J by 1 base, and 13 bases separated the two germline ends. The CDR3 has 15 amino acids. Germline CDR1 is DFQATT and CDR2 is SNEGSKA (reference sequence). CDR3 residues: CSARDWARASYEQYF. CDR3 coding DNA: TGCAGTGCTAGAGATTGGGCCCGGGCGTCCTACGAGCAGTACTTC.

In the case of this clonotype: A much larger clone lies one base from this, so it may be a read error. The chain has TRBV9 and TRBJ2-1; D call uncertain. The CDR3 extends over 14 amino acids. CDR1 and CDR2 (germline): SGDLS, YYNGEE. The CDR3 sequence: CASSVSAASNEQSF. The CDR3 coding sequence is TGTGCCAGCAGCGTAAGTGCTGCCTCCAATGAGCAGTCCTTC.

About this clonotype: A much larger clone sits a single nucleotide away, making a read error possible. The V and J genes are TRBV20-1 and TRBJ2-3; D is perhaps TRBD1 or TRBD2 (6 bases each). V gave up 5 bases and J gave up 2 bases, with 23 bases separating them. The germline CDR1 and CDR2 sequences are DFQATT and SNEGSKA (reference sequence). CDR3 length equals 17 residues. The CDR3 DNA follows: TGCAGTGCTCTCCGAGGAGGGGGGTCCGGGGACACAGATACGCAGTATTTT. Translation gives CSALRGGGSGDTDTQYF.

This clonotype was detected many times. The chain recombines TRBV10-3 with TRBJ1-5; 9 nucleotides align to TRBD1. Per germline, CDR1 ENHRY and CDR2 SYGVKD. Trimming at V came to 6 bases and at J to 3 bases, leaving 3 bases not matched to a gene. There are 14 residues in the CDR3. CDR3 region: CAIRGTGNNQPQHF. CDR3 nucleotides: TGTGCCATCAGGGGGACAGGGAACAATCAGCCCCAGCATTTT.

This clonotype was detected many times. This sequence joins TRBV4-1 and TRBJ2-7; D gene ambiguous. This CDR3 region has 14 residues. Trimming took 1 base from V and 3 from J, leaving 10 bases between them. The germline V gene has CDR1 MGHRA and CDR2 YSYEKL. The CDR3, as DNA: TGCGCCAGCAGCCAAGGCCCTCCAGTCTACGAGCAGTACTTC. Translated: CASSQGPPVYEQYF.

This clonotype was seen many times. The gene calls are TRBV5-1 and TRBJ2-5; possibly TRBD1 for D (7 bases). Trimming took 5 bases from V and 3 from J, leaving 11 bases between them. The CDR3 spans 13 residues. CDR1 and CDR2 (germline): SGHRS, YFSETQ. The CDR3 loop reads CASRGGTEETQYF. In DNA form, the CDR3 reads TGCGCCAGCAGAGGGGGGACAGAAGAGACCCAGTACTTC.

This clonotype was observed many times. DNA for the CDR3: TGTGCCAGCTGCCCCTCGGCCAGGGCACAAGAGACCCAGTACTTC. Protein: CASCPSARAQETQYF. The V call is TRBV12-3 or TRBV12-4, the J call TRBJ2-5, with D maybe TRBD1 (5 bases). The V end lost 8 bases, the J end lost 2 bases, and 18 bases lay between the germline ends. The CDR3 has 15 amino acids.

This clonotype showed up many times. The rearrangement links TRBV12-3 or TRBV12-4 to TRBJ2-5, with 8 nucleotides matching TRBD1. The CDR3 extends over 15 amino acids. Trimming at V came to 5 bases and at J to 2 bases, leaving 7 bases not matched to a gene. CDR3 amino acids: CASSLRTGRQETQYF. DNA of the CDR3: TGTGCCAGCAGTCTTAGGACAGGGCGTCAAGAGACCCAGTACTTC.

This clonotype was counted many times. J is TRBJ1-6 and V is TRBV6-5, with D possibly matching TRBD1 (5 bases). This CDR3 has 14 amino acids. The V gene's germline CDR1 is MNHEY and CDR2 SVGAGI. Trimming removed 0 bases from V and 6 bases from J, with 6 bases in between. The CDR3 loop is CASSYSGANSPLHF. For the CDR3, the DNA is TGTGCCAGCAGTTACTCAGGGGCTAATTCACCCCTCCACTTT.